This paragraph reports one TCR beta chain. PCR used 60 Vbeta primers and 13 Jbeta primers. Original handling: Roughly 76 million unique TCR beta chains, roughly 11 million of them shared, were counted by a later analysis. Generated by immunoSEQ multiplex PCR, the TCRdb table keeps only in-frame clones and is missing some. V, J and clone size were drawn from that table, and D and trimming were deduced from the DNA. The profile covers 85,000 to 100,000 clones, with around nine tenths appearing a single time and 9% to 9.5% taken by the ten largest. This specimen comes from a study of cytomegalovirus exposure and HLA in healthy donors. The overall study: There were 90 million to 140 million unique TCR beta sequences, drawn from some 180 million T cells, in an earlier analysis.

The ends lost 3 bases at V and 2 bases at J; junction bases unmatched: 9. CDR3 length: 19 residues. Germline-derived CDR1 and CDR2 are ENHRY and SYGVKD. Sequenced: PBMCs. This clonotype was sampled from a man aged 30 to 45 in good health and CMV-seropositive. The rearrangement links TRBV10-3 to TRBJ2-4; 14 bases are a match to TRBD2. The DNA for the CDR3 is TGTGCCATCAGTGACGGACTAGCGGGAGGTCCGAGGTCCAAAAACATTCAGTACTTC. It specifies CAISDGLAGGPRSKNIQYF.